This note documents a single T cell receptor beta chain sequence. Its antigen is not known. These data originate in a study of OX40 agonist ivuxolimab in advanced cancers. Study details: A mean age of around 63 years, range roughly 20 to 85, was recorded, and approximately 79% were male.

Whole-study findings and limits: The 0.1-3.0 mg/kg partial responders had among the lowest clonal expansion. It was not determined which antigens were specifically recognized by the peripheral T cells that had undergone clonal expansion. Nonresponders included some who also had low normalized T-cell clonal expansion.

Clones were sequenced by immunoSEQ multiplex PCR, and TCRdb holds only the in-frame ones, with some missing. The sample consists of 71,000 or so clones, about 88% of them appearing once. Here the sequenced sample was CD4+ or CD8+ T cells sorted from blood, taken in a trial of the OX40 agonist ivuxolimab. The source of this sequence is an adult with an advanced solid tumor such as melanoma, head and neck, liver or kidney cancer.

CDR3 loop: CASSLREVETQYF. The CDR3 DNA follows: TGTGCCAGCAGCTTAAGAGAAGTGGAGACCCAGTACTTC. V and J are TRBV7-2 and TRBJ2-5; D not certain. The V gene lost 2 bases and the J gene lost 5 bases, with 9 bases spanning the gap. The CDR3 runs to 13 residues. Germline V lookup: CDR1 SGHTA, CDR2 FQGNSA. The full variable domain, its missing parts supplied by reference TRBV7-2 and TRBJ2-5, is GAGVSQSPSNKVTEKGKDVELRCDPISGHTALYWYRQSLGQGLEFLIYFQGNSAPDKSGLPSDRFSAERTGGSVSTLTIQRTQQEDSAVYLCASSLREVETQYFGPGTRLLVL.